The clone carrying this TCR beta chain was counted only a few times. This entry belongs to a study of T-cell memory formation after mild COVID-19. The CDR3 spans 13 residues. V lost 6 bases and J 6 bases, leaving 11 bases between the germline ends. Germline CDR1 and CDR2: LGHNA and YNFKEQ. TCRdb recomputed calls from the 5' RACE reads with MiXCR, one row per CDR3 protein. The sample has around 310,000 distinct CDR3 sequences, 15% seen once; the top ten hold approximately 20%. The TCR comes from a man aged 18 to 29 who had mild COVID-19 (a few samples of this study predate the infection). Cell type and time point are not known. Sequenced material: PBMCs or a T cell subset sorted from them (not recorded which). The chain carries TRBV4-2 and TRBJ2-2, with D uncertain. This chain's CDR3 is CASRGRSAGELFF. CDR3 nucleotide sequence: TGTGCCAGCAGGGGTAGGTCTGCCGGGGAGCTGTTTTTT.